This T cell receptor beta chain was obtained from a study of T cells after yellow fever vaccination. Germline CDR1 reads LGHNA; CDR2 reads YNFKEQ. This CDR3 region has 15 residues. With 2 bases removed from V and 5 bases from J, the gap between germline ends came to 12 bases. TCRdb reanalysed the 5' RACE reads using MiXCR and keeps one entry per CDR3 protein. The sample includes about 49,000 distinct CDR3 sequences, approximately 7% of them seen just once. The source was CD8+ T cells sorted from PBMCs, collected around 15 days after the first yellow fever vaccination. The chain carries TRBV4-2 and TRBJ2-2; D possibly uses TRBD1 or TRBD2 (6 bases each). This clonotype originated in a man younger than 35 who received the YFV17D yellow fever vaccine. CDR3 protein: CASSQYWGATGELFF. The DNA of the CDR3 is TGTGCCAGCAGCCAATATTGGGGGGCGACCGGGGAGCTGTTTTTT.